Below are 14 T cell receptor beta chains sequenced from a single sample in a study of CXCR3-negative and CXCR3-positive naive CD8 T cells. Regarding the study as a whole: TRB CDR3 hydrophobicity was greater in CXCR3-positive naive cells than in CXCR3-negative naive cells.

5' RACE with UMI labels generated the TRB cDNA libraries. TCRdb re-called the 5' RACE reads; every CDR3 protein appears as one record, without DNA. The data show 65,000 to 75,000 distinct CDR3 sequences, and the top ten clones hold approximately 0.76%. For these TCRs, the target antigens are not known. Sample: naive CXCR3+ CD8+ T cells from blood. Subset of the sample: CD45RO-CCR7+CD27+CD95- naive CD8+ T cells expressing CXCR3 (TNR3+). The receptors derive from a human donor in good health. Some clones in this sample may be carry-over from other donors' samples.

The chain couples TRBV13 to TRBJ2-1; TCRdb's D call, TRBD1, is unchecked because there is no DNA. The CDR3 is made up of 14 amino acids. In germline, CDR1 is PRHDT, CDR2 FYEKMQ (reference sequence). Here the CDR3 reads CASSQPGPYNEQFF.

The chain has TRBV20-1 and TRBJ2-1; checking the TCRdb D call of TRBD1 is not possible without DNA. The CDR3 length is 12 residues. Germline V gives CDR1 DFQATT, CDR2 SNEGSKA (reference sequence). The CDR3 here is CSATEGGNEQFF.

The CDR3 reads CASSTTSGAGDEQFF. The V gene is TRBV7-6, the J gene TRBJ2-1; the TRBD2 assignment by TCRdb is unverifiable without DNA. The CDR3 consists of 15 residues. Looked up from germline, CDR1 is SGHVS and CDR2 is FNYEAQ.

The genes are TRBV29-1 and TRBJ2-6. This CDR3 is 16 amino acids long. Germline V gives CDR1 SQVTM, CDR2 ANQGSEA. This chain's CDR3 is CSVEEKSRSGANVLTF.

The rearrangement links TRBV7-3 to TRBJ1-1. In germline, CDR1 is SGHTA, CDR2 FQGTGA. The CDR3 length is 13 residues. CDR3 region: CASSLTWGTEAFF.

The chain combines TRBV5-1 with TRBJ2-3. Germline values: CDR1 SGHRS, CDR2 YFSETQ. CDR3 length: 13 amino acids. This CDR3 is CASSLDIPDTQYF.

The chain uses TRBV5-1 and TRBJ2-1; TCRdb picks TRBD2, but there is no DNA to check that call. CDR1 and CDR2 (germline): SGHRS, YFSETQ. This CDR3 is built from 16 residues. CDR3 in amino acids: CASSHTWTSGDNEQFF.

The chain's CDR3 is CASSLVEGHWVEQYF. This chain joins TRBV14 and TRBJ2-7; TCRdb lists TRBD1, though no DNA is available to test this call. The CDR3 is 15 residues long. Germline CDR1 and CDR2: SGHDN and FVKESK.

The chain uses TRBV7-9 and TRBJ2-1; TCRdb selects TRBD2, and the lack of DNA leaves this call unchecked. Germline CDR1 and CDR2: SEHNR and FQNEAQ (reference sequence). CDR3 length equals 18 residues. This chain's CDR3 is CASYSTVTSGGPYNEQFF.

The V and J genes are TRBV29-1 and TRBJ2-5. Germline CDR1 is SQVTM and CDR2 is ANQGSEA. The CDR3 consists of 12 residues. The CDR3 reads CSVEDTEATQYF.

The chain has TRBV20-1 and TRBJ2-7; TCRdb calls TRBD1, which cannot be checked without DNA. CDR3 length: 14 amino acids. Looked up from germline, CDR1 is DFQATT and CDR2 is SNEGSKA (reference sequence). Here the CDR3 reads CSARDQGSPYEQYF.

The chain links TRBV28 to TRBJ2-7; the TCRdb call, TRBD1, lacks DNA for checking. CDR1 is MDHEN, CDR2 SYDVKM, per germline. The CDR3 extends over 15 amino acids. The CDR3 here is CASTLTGLKDYEQYF.

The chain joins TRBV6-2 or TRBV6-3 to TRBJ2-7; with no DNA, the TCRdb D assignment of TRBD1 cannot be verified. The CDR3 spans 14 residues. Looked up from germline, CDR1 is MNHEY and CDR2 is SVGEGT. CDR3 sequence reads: CASSDRGRSYEQYF.

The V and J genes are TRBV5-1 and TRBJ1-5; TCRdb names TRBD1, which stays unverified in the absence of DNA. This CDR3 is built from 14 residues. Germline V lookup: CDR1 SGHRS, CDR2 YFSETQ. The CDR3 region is CASSSGQGGQPQHF.